A single sample gave rise to the 14 T cell receptor beta chains below, sequenced in a study of T cell repertoires in cytomegalovirus infection. These receptors' targets are unknown. Each CDR3 protein is one row after TCRdb ran MiXCR on the reads. Found here are around 540,000 distinct CDR3 sequences, around a third of them singletons; the top ten hold roughly a sixth. The specimen comprised cultured PBMCs, sampled from culture after CMV antigen stimulation. Receptor source: a human donor in good health (CMV status not recorded). Some clones in this sample may be carry-over from other donors' samples.

The table lists this clonotype with a few counts. The chain combines TRBV7-2 with TRBJ1-1; D is possibly TRBD1 (6 bases). The CDR3 extends over 15 amino acids. CDR1 SGHTA and CDR2 FQGNSA come from the germline V gene. V was pared by 1 base and J by 4 bases, with 13 bases between. CDR3 region: CASSLGSTGSTEAFF. CDR3 sequence (DNA): TGTGCCAGCAGCTTAGGTTCGACAGGAAGCACTGAAGCTTTCTTT.

This rearrangement joins TRBV11-3 to TRBJ2-3, with a weak D call TRBD1 (6 bases). The germline V gene has CDR1 SGHNT and CDR2 YENEEA. Trimming cost V 3 bases and J 2 bases, with 12 bases left between them. The CDR3 is made up of 15 amino acids. The CDR3 DNA reads TGTGCCAGCAGCTTCTCCCAGGGGATCACAGATACGCAGTATTTT. Translating gives CASSFSQGITDTQYF.

The genes are TRBV12-3 or TRBV12-4 and TRBJ1-1, with D possibly matching TRBD1 (5 bases). The CDR3 covers 12 residues. Trimming cost V 1 base and J 6 bases, with 6 bases left between them. The DNA of the CDR3 is TGTGCCAGCAGTTTAGGCAGGGCTGAAGCTTTCTTT. It translates to CASSLGRAEAFF.

The genes are TRBV20-1 and TRBJ1-1; D is unresolved. The CDR3 totals 14 residues. Germline V gene lookup returns CDR1 DFQATT and CDR2 SNEGSKA (reference sequence). The ends were cut back, 4 bases at V and 2 bases at J, with 14 bases in the middle. As DNA, the CDR3 is TGCAGTGCTATAAGCCCGACAACCAACACTGAAGCTTTCTTT. Translating it yields CSAISPTTNTEAFF.

This clonotype was counted a single time. This chain joins TRBV2 and TRBJ1-6; tentatively, D is TRBD1 (5 bases). Germline lookup yields CDR1 SNHLY and CDR2 FYNNEI. The V and J ends lost 1 base and 9 bases respectively, with 16 bases between them. This CDR3 has 16 amino acids. The CDR3 nucleotides read TGTGCCAGCAGTGAAGATGGGGGTGTATCGGGTTCACCCCTCCACTTT. Its protein is CASSEDGGVSGSPLHF.

This clonotype was observed a few times. The gene calls are TRBV7-8 and TRBJ1-1; D remains ambiguous. Per the germline V gene, CDR1 is SGHVS and CDR2 is FQNEAQ. The CDR3 runs 13 residues. The V end was cut by 1 base, the J end by 6 bases, with 9 bases between. The CDR3 region is CASSLGPTAEAFF. The CDR3 DNA reads as TGTGCCAGCAGCTTAGGGCCGACGGCTGAAGCTTTCTTT.

This chain uses TRBV29-1 with TRBJ1-5, with D possibly TRBD1 on 6 matching bases. Trimming left V 5 bases short and J 5 bases short, with 16 bases between. The CDR3 is 14 residues long. Germline CDR1 is SQVTM and CDR2 is ANQGSEA. The CDR3 nucleotides read TGCAGCGTTCTGGGGGCAGGGGATCATCAGCCCCAGCATTTT. Protein product: CSVLGAGDHQPQHF. The variable domain in full, completed from reference TRBV29-1 and TRBJ1-5, reads SAVISQKPSRDICQRGTSLTIQCQVDSQVTMMFWYRQQPGQSLTLIATANQGSEATYESGFVIDKFPISRPNLTFSTLTVSNMSPEDSSIYLCSVLGAGDHQPQHFGDGTRLSIL.

This chain connects TRBV7-9 to TRBJ2-3; 8 bases match TRBD1. Trimming took 4 bases from V and 0 from J; bases not matched to a gene: 3. The germline gives CDR1 SEHNR, CDR2 FQNEAQ (reference sequence). This CDR3 is built from 15 residues. CDR3 in DNA: TGTGCCAGCAGCTCGGACAGGGCTAGCACAGATACGCAGTATTTT. Translation: CASSSDRASTDTQYF.

This rearrangement joins TRBV6-6 to TRBJ2-2, with a possible D match to TRBD1 (6 bases). Germline V gene lookup returns CDR1 MNHNY and CDR2 SVGAGI (reference sequence). The CDR3 loop spans 15 amino acids. Deletions cut 2 bases from V and 5 bases from J, with 12 bases between. The DNA for the CDR3 is TGTGCCAGCAGTTACAGACTGCAGGGGACCGGGGAGCTGTTTTTT. Its protein product is CASSYRLQGTGELFF.

The V call is TRBV20-1, the J call TRBJ2-1; 11 bases agree with TRBD2. Per the germline V gene, CDR1 is DFQATT and CDR2 is SNEGSKA (reference sequence). The CDR3 has 16 residues. The junction had 5 bases not matched to a gene; V was cut back by 4 bases and J by 0 bases. The DNA of the CDR3 is TGCAGTGCTACCGGGACTAGCGGTAGCTCCTACAATGAGCAGTTCTTC. Residues: CSATGTSGSSYNEQFF.

This clonotype was observed once. The gene calls are TRBV7-2 and TRBJ2-1; tentatively, D is TRBD1 or TRBD2 (5 bases each). In germline, CDR1 is SGHTA, CDR2 FQGNSA. The germline V and J ends were trimmed by 2 bases and 4 bases, with 18 bases remaining between them. The CDR3 contains 17 residues. The CDR3 DNA sequence: TGTGCCAGCAGCTTAAATACGTGGGACGTAGGGTACAATGAGCAGTTCTTC. This sequence encodes CASSLNTWDVGYNEQFF. Using reference TRBV7-2 and TRBJ2-1 for the parts outside the CDR3, the full variable domain is GAGVSQSPSNKVTEKGKDVELRCDPISGHTALYWYRQSLGQGLEFLIYFQGNSAPDKSGLPSDRFSAERTGGSVSTLTIQRTQQEDSAVYLCASSLNTWDVGYNEQFFGPGTRLTVL.

CDR3 nucleotides: TGCGCCAGCAGCCACACGGGGCCGAACACTGAAGCTTTCTTT. It translates to CASSHTGPNTEAFF. The gene calls are TRBV4-1 and TRBJ1-1; a possible D gene is TRBD1 (5 bases). CDR1 is MGHRA and CDR2 is YSYEKL in the germline V gene. Trimming pared 3 bases from V and 1 base from J, leaving 9 bases between. The CDR3 has 14 amino acids.

The rearrangement joins TRBV20-1 to TRBJ2-7; no reliable D call. The CDR3 totals 16 residues. Per germline, CDR1 DFQATT and CDR2 SNEGSKA (reference sequence). Trimming shortened V by 0 bases and J by 3 bases, and 18 bases separated the two germline ends. The CDR3 nucleotides read TGCAGTGCTAGAGATGCGACTCCCAAACCCAGCTACGAGCAGTACTTC. Its translation is CSARDATPKPSYEQYF.

This clonotype showed up many times. The J gene is TRBJ1-2, the V gene TRBV7-9; D uncertain. CDR3 length: 14 amino acids. Looked up from germline, CDR1 is SEHNR and CDR2 is FQNEAQ (reference sequence). V was cut by 5 bases and J by 4 bases, with 14 bases left in between. This CDR3 is CASSPRTSPYGYTF. Written as DNA, the CDR3 is TGTGCCAGCAGCCCTAGGACCAGCCCCTATGGCTACACCTTC.